This entry lists 18 T cell receptor beta chains sequenced from one sample in a study of T cell changes during pregnancy in multiple sclerosis. Method: immunoSEQ multiplex PCR; TCRdb's copy keeps in-frame clones and lacks some. The sample yields some 90,000 clones, around 92% seen once. Sequenced material: peripheral blood, taken after pregnancy. These receptors originate from a female donor in good health, enrolled as a control in a pregnancy study.

The V call is TRBV19, the J call TRBJ2-3; D is possibly TRBD2 (6 bases). The V end lost 1 base, the J end lost 2 bases, and 13 bases lay between the germline ends. The V gene's germline CDR1 is LNHDA and CDR2 SQIVND (reference sequence). The CDR3 is 16 amino acids. Here the CDR3 reads CASSIAGVGYTDTQYF. The CDR3 region has the DNA TGTGCCAGTAGTATAGCGGGGGTCGGGTACACAGATACGCAGTATTTT.

This rearrangement joins TRBV5-1 to TRBJ2-7, with TRBD2 matching over 7 bases. The germline V gene has CDR1 SGHRS and CDR2 YFSETQ. Trimming took 4 bases from V and 0 from J; bases not matched to a gene: 10. The CDR3 length is 16 residues. The CDR3 spells CASSRILGGSSYEQYF. In nucleotides, the CDR3 is TGCGCCAGCAGCCGAATTCTGGGGGGGAGCTCCTACGAGCAGTACTTC.

The V call is TRBV18, the J call TRBJ2-7; TRBD2 is a possible D gene (6 bases). Germline values: CDR1 KGHSH, CDR2 LQKENI. The CDR3 is made up of 15 amino acids. Trimming stripped 0 bases from V and 0 bases from J, with 9 bases between. CDR3 in amino acids: CASSPPGGVSYEQYF. CDR3 bases: TGTGCCAGCTCACCACCGGGGGGAGTCTCCTACGAGCAGTACTTC.

V gene TRBV30 combines with J gene TRBJ1-5; D remains unclear. Germline V gene sequence: CDR1 GTSNPN, CDR2 SVGIG (reference sequence). CDR3 length: 14 residues. V lost 0 bases to trimming and J lost 7 bases, with 13 bases between them. CDR3 loop: CAWSVEGERQPQHF. CDR3 nucleotide sequence: TGTGCCTGGAGTGTAGAGGGTGAAAGACAGCCCCAGCATTTT.

This clone was found a few times. The chain couples TRBV6-5 to TRBJ1-1; 7 bases are shared with TRBD1. CDR1 and CDR2 (germline): MNHEY, SVGAGI. The V gene end was trimmed by 5 bases and the J gene end by 6 bases; junction bases not matched to a gene: 0. The CDR3 sequence is 11 residues long. The CDR3 DNA reads as TGTGCCAGCAGTACAGGGGCTGAAGCTTTCTTT. This translates into CASSTGAEAFF.

This sequence joins TRBV7-2 and TRBJ2-5; 7 bases fit TRBD2. The CDR3 extends over 16 amino acids. Germline lookup yields CDR1 SGHTA and CDR2 FQGNSA. V lost 4 bases, J lost 4 bases, and 12 bases stayed unmatched. The CDR3 loop reads CASSSRGRAVGETQYF. Here the CDR3 DNA reads TGTGCCAGCAGCTCCCGGGGGAGGGCGGTGGGAGAGACCCAGTACTTC.

This clone was found once. The rearrangement uses TRBV11-3 and TRBJ2-7, with no clear D. The CDR3 covers 12 residues. Germline V gene data show CDR1 as SGHNT and CDR2 as YENEEA. V was pared by 3 bases and J by 7 bases, with 10 bases between. The CDR3 loop is CASSFGSLEQYF. The CDR3 bases are TGTGCCAGCAGCTTTGGCTCTTTGGAGCAGTACTTC.

This clone is a singleton in its sample. The V call is TRBV6-6, the J call TRBJ1-2; a weak D match, TRBD1 (6 bases). Germline V gene lookup returns CDR1 MNHNY and CDR2 SVGAGI (reference sequence). This CDR3 region has 13 residues. V lost 8 bases and J 5 bases, leaving 15 bases between the germline ends. The CDR3 spells CASLPGVGYGYTF. DNA for the CDR3: TGTGCCAGCCTTCCAGGGGTAGGGTATGGCTACACCTTC.

The genes are TRBV18 and TRBJ2-7; 7 bases match TRBD1. This CDR3 comprises 14 residues. V lost 3 bases, J lost 2 bases, and 4 bases stayed unmatched. Germline V CDR1 and CDR2: KGHSH, LQKENI. DNA for the CDR3: TGTGCCAGCTCACCCGGGACAGACCCCTACGAGCAGTACTTC. It encodes CASSPGTDPYEQYF.

The chain recombines TRBV27 with TRBJ1-6, with D unresolved. The germline V gene has CDR1 MNHEY and CDR2 SMNVEV (reference sequence). V was shortened by 3 bases and J by 5 bases, with 14 bases between the two germline ends. This CDR3 spans 16 amino acids. CDR3 region: CASSLLPGSDNSPLHF. CDR3 nucleotide sequence: TGTGCCAGCAGTTTGCTGCCCGGGTCTGATAATTCACCCCTCCACTTT.

This chain links TRBV6-5 with TRBJ2-7, with 8 bases that match TRBD1. V gave up 0 bases and J gave up 0 bases; unmatched junction bases: 4. This CDR3 spans 16 amino acids. Per germline, CDR1 MNHEY and CDR2 SVGAGI. The CDR3 reads CASSYSGQGPSYEQYF. The CDR3 DNA is TGTGCCAGCAGTTACTCAGGACAGGGACCCTCCTACGAGCAGTACTTC.

J is TRBJ1-2 and V is TRBV27; 7 nucleotides line up with TRBD1. Germline V CDR1 and CDR2: MNHEY, SMNVEV (reference sequence). J gave up 2 bases and V 10 bases, and 10 bases lay outside the gene matches. The length of the CDR3 is 14 residues. The CDR3 nucleotides read TGTGCCACGAAAACGGGGGACAGCAACTATGGCTACACCTTC. Protein product: CATKTGDSNYGYTF.

The chain carries TRBV6-5 and TRBJ2-7; 8 bases line up with TRBD2. This CDR3 has 15 amino acids. V gave up 0 bases and J gave up 2 bases; unmatched junction bases: 3. The V gene's germline CDR1 is MNHEY and CDR2 SVGAGI. The CDR3 reads CASSYSAAGAYEQYF. As DNA, the CDR3 is TGTGCCAGCAGTTACTCTGCAGCGGGGGCCTACGAGCAGTACTTC.

The genes are TRBV6-6 and TRBJ1-1; D remains unclear. Trimming stripped 2 bases from V and 0 bases from J, with 4 bases between. CDR3 length: 13 amino acids. Germline-derived CDR1 and CDR2 are MNHNY and SVGAGI (reference sequence). In DNA, the CDR3 is TGTGCCAGCAGTTACAGCCTGAACACTGAAGCTTTCTTT. Its translation: CASSYSLNTEAFF.

The chain links TRBV7-2 to TRBJ2-1; TRBD2 is a possible D gene (5 bases). The CDR3 covers 16 residues. Trimming stripped 2 bases from V and 2 bases from J, with 13 bases between. Germline V CDR1 and CDR2: SGHTA, FQGNSA. CDR3 region: CASSLFVEVAYNEQFF. CDR3 DNA: TGTGCCAGCAGCTTATTTGTGGAGGTAGCCTACAATGAGCAGTTCTTC. Full variable domain (remainder filled in from reference TRBV7-2 and TRBJ2-1): GAGVSQSPSNKVTEKGKDVELRCDPISGHTALYWYRQSLGQGLEFLIYFQGNSAPDKSGLPSDRFSAERTGGSVSTLTIQRTQQEDSAVYLCASSLFVEVAYNEQFFGPGTRLTVL.

The V and J genes are TRBV7-8 and TRBJ2-1, with TRBD2 matching over 12 bases. Losses at the gene ends were 1 base for V and 13 bases for J; bases not matched to a gene: 14. This CDR3 contains 17 residues. Germline V gene lookup returns CDR1 SGHVS and CDR2 FQNEAQ. In nucleotides, the CDR3 is TGTGCCAGCAGCTTAGTACAATCGGGGCTAGCGGGGGGGCAACAGTTCTTC. It encodes CASSLVQSGLAGGQQFF. Drawing the rest from reference TRBV7-8 and TRBJ2-1, the complete variable domain is GAGVSQSPRYKVAKRGQDVALRCDPISGHVSLFWYQQALGQGPEFLTYFQNEAQLDKSGLPSDRFFAERPEGSVSTLKIQRTQQEDSAVYLCASSLVQSGLAGGQQFFGPGTRLTVL.

This clone was seen more than once but under ten times. This chain connects TRBV13 to TRBJ2-7; D perhaps matches TRBD1 (5 bases). The CDR3 has 13 amino acids. Trimming removed 5 bases from V and 6 bases from J, with 14 bases in between. Germline V gene lookup returns CDR1 PRHDT and CDR2 FYEKMQ (reference sequence). The CDR3 here is CASSLRALVEQYF. The CDR3 region has the DNA TGTGCCAGCAGCCTCAGGGCTTTGGTCGAGCAGTACTTC.

This clone has just one count. V is TRBV4-3 and J is TRBJ2-7, with D perhaps matching TRBD1 (6 bases). Germline CDR1 LGHNA, CDR2 YSLEER. V shed 0 bases and J shed 4 bases, with 10 bases lying between them. This CDR3 is 14 amino acids long. CDR3 bases: TGCGCCAGCAGCCAAGAGGCAGGGGAATACGAGCAGTACTTC. It yields the protein CASSQEAGEYEQYF.